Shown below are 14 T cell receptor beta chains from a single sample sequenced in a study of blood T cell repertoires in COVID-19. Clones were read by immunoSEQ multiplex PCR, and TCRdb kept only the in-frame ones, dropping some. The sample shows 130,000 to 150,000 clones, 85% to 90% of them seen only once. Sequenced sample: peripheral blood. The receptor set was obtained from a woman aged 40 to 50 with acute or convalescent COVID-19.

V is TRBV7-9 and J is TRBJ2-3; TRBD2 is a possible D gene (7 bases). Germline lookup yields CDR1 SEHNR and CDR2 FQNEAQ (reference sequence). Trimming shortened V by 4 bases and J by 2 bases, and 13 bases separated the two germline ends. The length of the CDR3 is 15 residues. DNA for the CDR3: TGTGCCAGCAGCTCTACGCGGGGGCCCACAGATACGCAGTATTTT. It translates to CASSSTRGPTDTQYF.

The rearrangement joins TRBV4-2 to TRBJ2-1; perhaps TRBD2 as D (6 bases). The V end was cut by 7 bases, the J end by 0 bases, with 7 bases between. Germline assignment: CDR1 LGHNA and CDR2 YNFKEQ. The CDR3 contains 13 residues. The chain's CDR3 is CASTDYSYNEQFF. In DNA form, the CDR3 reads TGTGCCAGCACGGACTACTCCTACAATGAGCAGTTCTTC.

The CDR3 loop is CASSSRDTYEQYF. CDR3 bases: TGTGCCAGCAGCTCCCGGGACACCTACGAGCAGTACTTC. The chain uses TRBV11-2 and TRBJ2-7; TRBD1 is a possible D gene (6 bases). V was clipped by 4 bases and J by 2 bases, with 9 bases between them. From germline, CDR1 is SGHAT and CDR2 FQNNGV. The CDR3 has 13 residues.

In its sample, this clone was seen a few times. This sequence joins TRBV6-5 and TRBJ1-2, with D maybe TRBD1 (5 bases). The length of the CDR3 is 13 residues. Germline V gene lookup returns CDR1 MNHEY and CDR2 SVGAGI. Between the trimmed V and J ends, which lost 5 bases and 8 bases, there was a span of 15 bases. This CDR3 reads CASSPFREDGYTF. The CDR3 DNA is TGTGCCAGCAGTCCGTTCAGGGAGGACGGCTACACCTTC.

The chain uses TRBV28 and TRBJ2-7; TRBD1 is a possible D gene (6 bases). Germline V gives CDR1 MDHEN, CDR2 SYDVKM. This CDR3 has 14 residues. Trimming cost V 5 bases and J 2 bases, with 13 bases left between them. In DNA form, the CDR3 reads TGTGCCAGCAGTCTTGGGGGCAAGGCCTACGAGCAGTACTTC. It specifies CASSLGGKAYEQYF.

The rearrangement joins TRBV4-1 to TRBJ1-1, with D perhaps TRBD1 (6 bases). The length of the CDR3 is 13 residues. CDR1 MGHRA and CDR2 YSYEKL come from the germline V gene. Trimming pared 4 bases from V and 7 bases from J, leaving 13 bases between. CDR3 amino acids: CASSLNRQVEAFF. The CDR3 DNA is TGCGCCAGCAGCCTAAACAGACAGGTTGAAGCTTTCTTT.

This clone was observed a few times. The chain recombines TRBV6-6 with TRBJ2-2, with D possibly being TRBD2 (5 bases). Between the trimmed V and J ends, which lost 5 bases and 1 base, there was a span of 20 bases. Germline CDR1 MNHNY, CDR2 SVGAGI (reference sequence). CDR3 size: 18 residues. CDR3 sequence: CASSPAGIGRKNTGELFF. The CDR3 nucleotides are TGTGCCAGCAGTCCGGCCGGGATCGGGCGGAAGAACACCGGGGAGCTGTTTTTT.

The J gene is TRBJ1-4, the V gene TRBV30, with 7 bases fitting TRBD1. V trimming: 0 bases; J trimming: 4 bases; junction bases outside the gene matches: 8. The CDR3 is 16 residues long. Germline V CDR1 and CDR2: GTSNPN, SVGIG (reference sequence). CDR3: CAWSVPDRRSNEKLFF. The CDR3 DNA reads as TGTGCCTGGAGTGTCCCGGACAGGAGAAGTAATGAAAAACTGTTTTTT.

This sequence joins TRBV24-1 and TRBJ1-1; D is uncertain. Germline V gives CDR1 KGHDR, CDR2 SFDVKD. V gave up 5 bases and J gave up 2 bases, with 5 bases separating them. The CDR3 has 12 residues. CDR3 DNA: TGTGCCACCAGTGGCAGTAACACTGAAGCTTTCTTT. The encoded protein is CATSGSNTEAFF.

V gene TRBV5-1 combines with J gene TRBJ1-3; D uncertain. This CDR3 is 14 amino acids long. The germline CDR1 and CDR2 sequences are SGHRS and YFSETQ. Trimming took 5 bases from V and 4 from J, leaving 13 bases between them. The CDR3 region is CASRGQAGGNTIYF. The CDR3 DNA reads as TGCGCCAGCAGAGGCCAGGCGGGAGGAAACACCATATATTTT.

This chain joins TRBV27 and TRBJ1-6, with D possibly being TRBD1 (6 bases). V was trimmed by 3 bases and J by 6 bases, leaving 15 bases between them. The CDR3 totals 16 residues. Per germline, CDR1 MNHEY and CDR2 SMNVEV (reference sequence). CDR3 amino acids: CASSFYSQGPNSPLHF. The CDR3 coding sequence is TGTGCCAGCAGTTTCTACTCACAGGGTCCTAATTCACCCCTCCACTTT.

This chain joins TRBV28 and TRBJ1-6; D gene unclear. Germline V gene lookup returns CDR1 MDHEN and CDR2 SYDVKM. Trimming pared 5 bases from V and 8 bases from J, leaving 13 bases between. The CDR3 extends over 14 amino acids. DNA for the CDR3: TGTGCCAGCAGTCCACCGCAGGAATATTCACCCCTCCACTTT. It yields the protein CASSPPQEYSPLHF.

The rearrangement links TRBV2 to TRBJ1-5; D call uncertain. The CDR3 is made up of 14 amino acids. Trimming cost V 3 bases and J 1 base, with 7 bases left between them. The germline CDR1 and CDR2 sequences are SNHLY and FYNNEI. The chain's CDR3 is CASSDGESNQPQHF. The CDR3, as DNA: TGTGCCAGCAGTGACGGGGAGAGCAATCAGCCCCAGCATTTT.

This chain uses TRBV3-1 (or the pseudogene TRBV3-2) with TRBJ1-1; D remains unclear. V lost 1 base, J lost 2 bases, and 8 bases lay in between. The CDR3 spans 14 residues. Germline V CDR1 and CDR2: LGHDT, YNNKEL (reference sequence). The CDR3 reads CASSQGSRNTEAFF. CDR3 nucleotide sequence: TGTGCCAGCAGCCAAGGGAGCAGAAACACTGAAGCTTTCTTT.